The source of this TCR beta chain is a study of control samples from healthy donors and cancer patients. Germline CDR1 reads MNHEY; CDR2 reads SVGAGI. The germline V and J ends were trimmed by 8 bases and 3 bases, with 11 bases remaining between them. The CDR3 sequence is 13 residues long. Clones were read by immunoSEQ multiplex PCR, and TCRdb kept only the in-frame ones, dropping some. Of about 12,000 clones in the sample, roughly 90% were seen once. The clonotype originates from a male donor with melanoma. The sequencing sample was made of formalin-fixed, paraffin-embedded tissue. The chain carries TRBV6-5 and TRBJ1-5; D is uncertain. The CDR3 bases are TGTGCCAGCGGAGCGGGCGTCAATCAGCCCCAGCATTTT. This translates into CASGAGVNQPQHF.